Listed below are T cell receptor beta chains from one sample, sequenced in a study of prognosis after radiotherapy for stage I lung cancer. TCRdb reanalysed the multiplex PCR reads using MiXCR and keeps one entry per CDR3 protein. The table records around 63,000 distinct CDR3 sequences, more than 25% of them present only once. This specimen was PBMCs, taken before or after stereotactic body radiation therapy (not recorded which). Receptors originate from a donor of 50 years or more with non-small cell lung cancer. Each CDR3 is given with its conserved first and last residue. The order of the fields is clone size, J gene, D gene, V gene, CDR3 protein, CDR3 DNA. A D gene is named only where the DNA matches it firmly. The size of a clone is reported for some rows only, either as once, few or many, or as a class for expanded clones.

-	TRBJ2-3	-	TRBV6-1	CASRVGVASDTQYF	TGTGCCAGCAGAGTCGGAGTCGCTTCAGATACGCAGTATTTT
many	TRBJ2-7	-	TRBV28	CASSLRRVPSEQYF	TGTGCCAGCAGTTTACGACGGGTCCCCTCCGAGCAGTACTTC
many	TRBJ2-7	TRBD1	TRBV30	CAWSVWDRAYEQYF	TGTGCCTGGAGTGTGTGGGACAGGGCCTACGAGCAGTACTTC
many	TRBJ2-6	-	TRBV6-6	CASRGTGTKLFGANVLTF	TGTGCCAGCAGGGGCACCGGGACAAAACTCTTTGGGGCCAACGTCCTGACTTTC
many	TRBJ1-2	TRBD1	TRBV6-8	CAVTDRGYGYTF	TGTGCCGTGACGGACAGGGGCTATGGCTACACCTTC
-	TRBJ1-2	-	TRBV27	CASSERTPESGYTF	TGTGCCAGCAGTGAAAGGACACCTGAGTCTGGCTACACCTTC
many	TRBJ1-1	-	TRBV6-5	CASSLQGNTEAFF	TGTGCCAGCAGTTTACAGGGGAACACTGAAGCTTTCTTT
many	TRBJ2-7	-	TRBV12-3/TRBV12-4	CASSPTTNYEQYF	TGTGCCAGCAGTCCGACTACAAACTACGAGCAGTACTTC
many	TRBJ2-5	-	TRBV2	CASSESGFETQYF	TGTGCCAGCAGTGAATCGGGGTTCGAGACCCAGTACTTC
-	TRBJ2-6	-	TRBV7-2	CASSLERRTGANVLTF	TGTGCCAGCAGCCTGGAACGGAGGACTGGGGCCAACGTCCTGACTTTC
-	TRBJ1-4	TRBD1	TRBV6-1	CASRAKSRDRVDKLFF	TGTGCCAGCAGGGCCAAGTCACGGGACAGGGTGGACAAACTGTTTTTT
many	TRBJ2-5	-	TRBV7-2	CASSDWRASSGETQYF	TGTGCCAGCAGCGACTGGCGGGCGTCGAGCGGAGAGACCCAGTACTTC
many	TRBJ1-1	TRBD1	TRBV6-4	CASSYRTGVNTEAFF	TGTGCCAGCAGTTACAGGACAGGAGTTAACACTGAAGCTTTCTTT
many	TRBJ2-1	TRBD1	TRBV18	CASSPRQGAYNEQFF	TGTGCCAGCTCACCAAGACAGGGCGCCTACAATGAGCAGTTCTTC
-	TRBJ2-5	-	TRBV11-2	CASSLVGALGETQYF	TGTGCCAGCAGCTTAGTGGGAGCGCTGGGGGAGACCCAGTACTTC
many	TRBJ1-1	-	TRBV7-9	CASNEGGMNTEAFF	TGTGCCAGCAACGAGGGGGGTATGAACACTGAAGCTTTCTTT
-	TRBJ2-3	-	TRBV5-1	CASSLVVTGPDTQYF	TGCGCCAGCAGCTTGGTTGTTACAGGGCCAGATACGCAGTATTTT
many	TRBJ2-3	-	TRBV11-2	CASSPWGGGTDTQYF	TGTGCCAGCAGCCCGTGGGGTGGGGGCACAGATACGCAGTATTTT
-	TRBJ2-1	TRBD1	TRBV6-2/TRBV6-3	CASSKSPGTGHNEQFF	TGTGCCAGCAGTAAAAGCCCCGGGACAGGGCACAATGAGCAGTTCTTT
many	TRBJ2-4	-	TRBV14	CASSQETELAKNIQYF	TGTGCCAGCAGCCAAGAGACAGAACTAGCCAAAAACATTCAGTACTTC
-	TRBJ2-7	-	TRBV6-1	CASSTDSPGQREQYF	TGTGCCAGCAGCACGGACAGCCCCGGGCAGAGGGAGCAGTACTTC
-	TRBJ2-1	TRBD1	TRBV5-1	CASSWDSNEQFF	TGCGCCAGCAGCTGGGACAGCAATGAGCAGTTCTTC
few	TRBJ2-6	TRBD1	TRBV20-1	CSASPGGTAGANVPTF	TGCAGTGCCAGCCCAGGGGGTACTGCTGGGGCCAACGTCCCGACTTTC
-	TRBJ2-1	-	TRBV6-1	CASSLGGPHNELLF	TGTGCCAGCAGCCTTGGGGGTCCCCACAATGAGCTGCTCTTC
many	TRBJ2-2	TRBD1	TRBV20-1	CSARETGHTGELFF	TGCAGTGCTAGAGAGACAGGGCACACCGGGGAGCTGTTTTTT
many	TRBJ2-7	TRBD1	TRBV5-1	CASSLGPRDRVGYEQYF	TGCGCCAGCAGCTTGGGCCCCCGGGACAGGGTAGGGTACGAGCAGTACTTC
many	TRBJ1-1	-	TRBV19	CASRTGMNTEAFF	TGTGCCAGTAGGACGGGGATGAACACTGAAGCTTTCTTT
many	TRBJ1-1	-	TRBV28	CASSLPRQVNTEAFF	TGTGCCAGCAGTTTACCCCGACAGGTTAACACTGAAGCTTTCTTT
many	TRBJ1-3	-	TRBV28	CASSSQGQGNTIYF	TGTGCCAGCAGCTCTCAGGGACAAGGAAACACCATATATTTT
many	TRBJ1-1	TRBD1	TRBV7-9	CASSRDRGTEAFF	TGTGCCAGCAGTCGGGACAGAGGGACTGAAGCTTTCTTT
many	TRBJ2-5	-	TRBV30	CAWSGGRETQYF	TGTGCCTGGAGTGGAGGGCGAGAGACCCAGTACTTC
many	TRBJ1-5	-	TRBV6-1	CASRTRDGLGYSNQPQHF	TGTGCCAGCAGAACACGGGACGGACTCGGTTACAGCAATCAGCCCCAGCATTTT
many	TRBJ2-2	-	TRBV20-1	CSARDPWDTGELFF	TGCAGTGCTAGAGATCCCTGGGACACCGGGGAGCTGTTTTTT
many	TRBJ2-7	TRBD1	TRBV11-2	CASSLADRSSYEQYF	TGTGCCAGCAGCTTAGCGGACAGGAGCTCCTACGAGCAGTACTTC
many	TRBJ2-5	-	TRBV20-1	CSAGMGPGRETQYF	TGCAGTGCTGGAATGGGCCCGGGGAGAGAGACCCAGTACTTC
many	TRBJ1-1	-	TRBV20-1	CSAKRGDTEAFF	TGCAGTGCTAAGCGGGGGGACACTGAAGCTTTCTTT
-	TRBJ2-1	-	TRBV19	CASSIDPSNNEQFF	TGTGCCAGTAGTATTGACCCATCGAACAATGAGCAATTCTTC
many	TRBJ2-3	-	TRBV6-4	CASSRNKDTQYF	TGTGCCAGCAGCCGGAATAAAGATACGCAGTATTTT
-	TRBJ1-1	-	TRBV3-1	CASSQEFYSLNTEAFF	TGTGCCAGCAGCCAAGAGTTTTACAGCTTGAACACTGAAGCTTTCTTT
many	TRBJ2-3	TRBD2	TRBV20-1	CSARGTSGGTDTQYF	TGCAGTGCTAGGGGGACTAGCGGGGGCACAGATACGCAGTATTTT
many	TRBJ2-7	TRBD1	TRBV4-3	CASSRDRARYEQYF	TGCGCCAGCAGCCGGGACAGGGCGAGATACGAGCAGTACTTC
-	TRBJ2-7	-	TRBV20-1	CSAEPRGGSYEQYF	TGCAGTGCCGAACCTAGAGGGGGTTCCTACGAGCAGTACTTC
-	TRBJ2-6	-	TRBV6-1	CASSRDGVNAGANVLTF	TGTGCCAGCAGCCGGGACGGGGTGAACGCTGGGGCCAACGTCCTGACTTTC
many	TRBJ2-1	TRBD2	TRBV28	CASASLLAGGSNEQFF	TGTGCCAGCGCGTCCCTTCTAGCGGGGGGATCGAATGAGCAGTTCTTC
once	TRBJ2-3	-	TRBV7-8	CACSVSGGPINTDTQYF	TGTGCCTGCAGCGTAAGTGGGGGGCCTATCAACACAGATACGCAGTATTTT
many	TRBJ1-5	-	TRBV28	CASSPGQGGRPQHF	TGTGCCAGCAGTCCCGGGCAGGGTGGAAGACCCCAGCATTTT
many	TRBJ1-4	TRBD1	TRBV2	CASRFGTANNEKLFF	TGTGCCAGCAGATTCGGGACAGCCAACAATGAAAAACTGTTTTTT
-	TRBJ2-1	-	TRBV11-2	CASSVRVARSYNEQFF	TGTGCCAGCAGCGTGAGGGTAGCTAGGTCCTACAATGAGCAGTTCTTC